The 12 T cell receptor beta chains in this list originate from one sample, sequenced in a study of cytomegalovirus exposure and HLA in healthy donors (dated by TCRdb to 2015 to 2018). Library method: the immunoSEQ multiplex PCR assay. The multiplex PCR relied on a mix of 60 forward primers for TCR Vbeta segments and 13 reverse primers for TCR Jbeta segments. Sourced from immuneACCESS, this table was stored by TCRdb with only in-frame sequences that have V and J called. A share of the clones is absent; for the studies checked, an unresolved V gene accounts for under half, and the remainder has no known explanation. This sample holds roughly 160,000 clones; over 60% were observed only once. The ten largest clonotypes hold about 1.5% of the sample. Sequenced input: PBMCs. The source is a woman aged 25 to 39 in good health and CMV-seronegative.

This clone was observed a single time. This rearrangement joins TRBV5-6 to TRBJ1-4; D remains unclear. The CDR3 totals 16 residues. V gave up 2 bases and J gave up 2 bases, with 13 bases separating them. Germline values: CDR1 SGHDT, CDR2 YYEEEE. CDR3 sequence: CASSFPGIGTNEKLFF. The CDR3, as DNA: TGTGCCAGCAGCTTTCCGGGAATAGGGACTAATGAAAAACTGTTTTTT.

The CDR3 is CASSPIKTDHNTEAFF. The CDR3 nucleotides read TGTGCCAGCAGCCCAATCAAGACAGATCATAACACTGAAGCTTTCTTT. The chain has TRBV7-8 and TRBJ1-1; possible D gene TRBD1, 5 bases. The germline V gene has CDR1 SGHVS and CDR2 FQNEAQ. V was pared by 5 bases and J by 2 bases, with 18 bases between. CDR3 length: 16 residues.

This clone was detected only once. The J gene is TRBJ2-5, the V gene TRBV5-1, with 8 bases matching TRBD2. The CDR3 totals 15 residues. V lost 0 bases to trimming and J lost 2 bases; unmatched junction nucleotides: 3. Germline CDR1 reads SGHRS; CDR2 reads YFSETQ. The CDR3: CASSLERGTQETQYF. In DNA, the CDR3 is TGCGCCAGCAGCTTGGAGCGGGGGACTCAAGAGACCCAGTACTTC.

The J gene is TRBJ2-1, the V gene TRBV7-2, with 9 bases lining up with TRBD1. The V and J ends lost 0 bases and 3 bases, in that order; junction bases with no gene match: 6. The CDR3 runs 17 residues. Germline lookup yields CDR1 SGHTA and CDR2 FQGNSA. CDR3 in DNA: TGTGCCAGCAGCTTAGCTCCGACAGGGGGGAACTACAATGAGCAGTTCTTC. It encodes CASSLAPTGGNYNEQFF.

The gene calls are TRBV18 and TRBJ2-1; the D is unclear. The CDR3 runs to 12 residues. V was clipped by 3 bases and J by 2 bases, with 2 bases between them. The germline V gene encodes CDR1 KGHSH and CDR2 LQKENI. The CDR3 reads CASSPAYNEQFF. As DNA, the CDR3 is TGTGCCAGCTCACCCGCCTACAATGAGCAGTTCTTC.

The CDR3 region has the DNA TGCGCCAGCAGCTCGGGGAGTGCGGGCCAAGAGACCCAGTACTTC. Translating gives CASSSGSAGQETQYF. V usage is TRBV5-1 and J usage is TRBJ2-5; TRBD2 might be the D (5 bases). The V gene lost 3 bases and the J gene lost 1 base, with 13 bases spanning the gap. The V gene's germline CDR1 is SGHRS and CDR2 YFSETQ. The CDR3 has 15 amino acids.

This clone was detected once. The chain links TRBV5-1 to TRBJ1-5, with D hard to call. Germline-derived CDR1 and CDR2 are SGHRS and YFSETQ. This CDR3 has 15 residues. V shed 6 bases and J shed 0 bases, with 13 bases lying between them. In nucleotides, the CDR3 is TGCGCCAGCAAGCCCGAGCCATATAGCAATCAGCCCCAGCATTTT. This encodes CASKPEPYSNQPQHF.

The chain couples TRBV6-5 to TRBJ1-6, with 7 positions matching TRBD1. V dropped 5 bases and J dropped 5; count of bases not matched to a gene: 6. CDR1 and CDR2 (germline): MNHEY, SVGAGI. This CDR3 comprises 15 residues. CDR3 amino acids: CASSPTGQNNSPLHF. As DNA, the CDR3 is TGTGCCAGCAGTCCGACAGGGCAAAATAATTCACCCCTCCACTTT.

V usage is TRBV5-4 and J usage is TRBJ2-7; a weak D match, TRBD2 (5 bases). V lost 4 bases to trimming and J lost 4 bases, with 18 bases between them. Looked up from germline, CDR1 is SGHNT and CDR2 is YYREEE (reference sequence). The CDR3 totals 15 residues. Written as DNA, the CDR3 is TGTGCCAGCAGCGGTGGGTTACTAGGTCAATACGAGCAGTACTTC. It is translated as CASSGGLLGQYEQYF.

Here the CDR3 reads CASSFSYRENTGELFF. The CDR3 region has the DNA TGTGCCAGCAGCTTTTCCTACAGGGAGAACACCGGGGAGCTGTTTTTT. The chain uses TRBV5-6 and TRBJ2-2; D may be TRBD1 (6 bases). The CDR3 has 16 amino acids. V lost 2 bases, J lost 1 base, and 12 bases lay in between. CDR1 is SGHDT and CDR2 is YYEEEE in the germline V gene.

The chain carries TRBV28 and TRBJ1-2; a possible D gene is TRBD1 (5 bases). The germline V gene has CDR1 MDHEN and CDR2 SYDVKM. The CDR3 runs to 19 residues. Trimming took off 4 bases at V and 8 bases at J, with 32 bases between the two ends. Written as DNA, the CDR3 is TGTGCCAGCAGTTCGCAGGGTTTACGGAGAAAGATGGGAATAGGAGGCTACACCTTC. Its protein product is CASSSQGLRRKMGIGGYTF.

The chain combines TRBV5-1 with TRBJ2-7; a weak D match, TRBD1 (6 bases). The germline gives CDR1 SGHRS, CDR2 YFSETQ. This CDR3 contains 12 residues. Deletions cut 1 base from V and 4 bases from J, with 6 bases between. The CDR3 bases are TGCGCCAGCAGCTTGCAGGGGTACGAGCAGTACTTC. This codes for CASSLQGYEQYF.